One sample yielded the 19 T cell receptor beta chains listed below, sequenced in a study of cytomegalovirus exposure and HLA in healthy donors. Amplification used 60 Vbeta primers and 13 Jbeta primers. Clones were read by immunoSEQ multiplex PCR, and TCRdb kept only the in-frame ones, dropping some. The profile shows 150,000 to 200,000 clones, around 84% of them singletons. Sequenced input: PBMCs. The receptors were sampled from a young woman in good health and CMV-seronegative.

J is TRBJ1-4 and V is TRBV5-6, with unresolved D. This CDR3 has 16 residues. Germline CDR1 is SGHDT and CDR2 is YYEEEE. Deletions cut 0 bases from V and 1 base from J, with 10 bases between. CDR3 nucleotide sequence: TGTGCCAGCAGCTTGGCCGGGGAGGGAACTAATGAAAAACTGTTTTTT. The encoded protein is CASSLAGEGTNEKLFF.

This sequence joins TRBV4-2 and TRBJ2-6, with D uncertain. Germline lookup yields CDR1 LGHNA and CDR2 YNFKEQ. The length of the CDR3 is 16 residues. Deletions cut 0 bases from V and 0 bases from J, with 6 bases between. The CDR3 spells CASSQDPLSGANVLTF. The CDR3 bases are TGTGCCAGCAGCCAAGATCCTCTCTCTGGGGCCAACGTCCTGACTTTC.

The J gene is TRBJ1-5, the V gene TRBV6-5; TRBD1 agrees at 8 bases. The CDR3 is made up of 14 amino acids. Germline-derived CDR1 and CDR2 are MNHEY and SVGAGI. V shed 5 bases, J shed 4 bases, and the junction held 4 bases outside the gene matches. The CDR3 DNA sequence: TGTGCCAGCAGTGAACAGGGGGGGAATCAGCCCCAGCATTTT. This codes for CASSEQGGNQPQHF.

This clone has a handful of counts. The chain recombines TRBV11-2 with TRBJ1-2; 8 positions match TRBD1. The CDR3 is 13 amino acids. V was pared by 5 bases and J by 3 bases, with 2 bases of the junction left unmatched. CDR1 is SGHAT, CDR2 FQNNGV, per germline. This CDR3 is CASSAGQDYGYTF. Here the CDR3 DNA reads TGTGCCAGCAGCGCGGGACAGGACTATGGCTACACCTTC.

The J gene is TRBJ2-7, the V gene TRBV4-3; perhaps TRBD1 as D (5 bases). Trimming removed 0 bases at V and 4 bases at J, with 13 bases between. CDR1 and CDR2 (germline): LGHNA, YSLEER. The CDR3 loop spans 15 amino acids. The DNA of the CDR3 is TGCGCCAGCAGCCAAGACCCTGGGGCTCCATACGAGCAGTACTTC. As protein: CASSQDPGAPYEQYF.

This clone was seen just once. The chain employs TRBV11-3 and TRBJ2-3; possibly TRBD2 for D (5 bases). Trimming left V 2 bases short and J 5 bases short, with 14 bases between. The CDR3 consists of 15 residues. Germline V gene lookup returns CDR1 SGHNT and CDR2 YENEEA. CDR3 residues: CASSLTREWIDTQYF. CDR3 nucleotides: TGTGCCAGCAGCTTAACGAGGGAGTGGATAGATACGCAGTATTTT.

The V gene is TRBV6-1, the J gene TRBJ1-2; 12 bases agree with TRBD1. This CDR3 spans 16 amino acids. CDR1 is MNHNS, CDR2 SASEGT, per germline. Trimming at V came to 4 bases and at J to 3 bases, leaving 6 bases not matched to a gene. CDR3 in amino acids: CASSASGTGGHYGYTF. The CDR3, as DNA: TGTGCCAGCAGTGCCTCCGGGACAGGGGGCCACTATGGCTACACCTTC.

J is TRBJ1-5 and V is TRBV5-1; 9 bases line up with TRBD1. Germline trimming cut 4 bases from V and 7 bases from J; bases unmatched to any gene: 6. This CDR3 has 14 residues. Germline CDR1 reads SGHRS; CDR2 reads YFSETQ. The CDR3, as DNA: TGCGCCAGCAGCCCGGGACAGGGAGACCAGCCCCAGCATTTT. The encoded protein is CASSPGQGDQPQHF.

The chain has TRBV5-6 and TRBJ1-2, with 7 bases that match TRBD1. The germline V gene has CDR1 SGHDT and CDR2 YYEEEE. CDR3 length: 15 amino acids. After removal of 2 bases from V and 0 bases from J, the junction contained 4 bases not matched to a gene. In DNA, the CDR3 is TGTGCCAGCAGCTTCCGGGACAGAGCTAACTATGGCTACACCTTC. Translating it yields CASSFRDRANYGYTF.

The chain employs TRBV25-1 and TRBJ2-7; 7 nucleotides agree with TRBD2. CDR1 MGHDK and CDR2 SYGVNS come from the germline V gene. The CDR3 has 17 amino acids. The J segment lost 4 bases and the V segment lost 3 bases, leaving 15 bases of the junction unmatched. The CDR3 reads CASSDSRGSGKWYEQYF. Written as DNA, the CDR3 is TGTGCCAGCAGTGATTCCCGGGGGAGCGGGAAATGGTACGAGCAGTACTTC.

The chain employs TRBV19 and TRBJ2-2, with a weak D call TRBD1 (5 bases). Germline lookup yields CDR1 LNHDA and CDR2 SQIVND (reference sequence). The CDR3 loop spans 14 amino acids. The V gene lost 6 bases and the J gene lost 3 bases, with 11 bases spanning the gap. The CDR3 is CASRTDSYTGELFF. CDR3 nucleotides: TGTGCCAGTAGAACTGACAGTTACACCGGGGAGCTGTTTTTT.

V and J are TRBV7-8 and TRBJ2-5, with TRBD1 identical over 7 bases. J was trimmed by 1 base and V by 2 bases; bases with no gene match: 1. The CDR3 loop spans 14 amino acids. Germline V gene data show CDR1 as SGHVS and CDR2 as FQNEAQ. The CDR3 DNA reads as TGTGCCAGCAGCTTATGGGACAGCCAAGAGACCCAGTACTTC. This encodes CASSLWDSQETQYF.

The chain recombines TRBV4-1 with TRBJ2-3; unclear D gene. The V gene's germline CDR1 is MGHRA and CDR2 YSYEKL. The V gene lost 2 bases and the J gene lost 4 bases, with 13 bases spanning the gap. The CDR3 covers 15 residues. The CDR3 spells CASSQYPGSSDTQYF. The DNA for the CDR3 is TGCGCCAGCAGCCAATACCCAGGCTCCTCAGATACGCAGTATTTT.

V gene TRBV27 combines with J gene TRBJ2-5; the match to TRBD2 covers 9 bases. Near its end, the DNA agrees better with TRBJ2-7, so the J call may be wrong. Germline V gene data show CDR1 as MNHEY and CDR2 as SMNVEV (reference sequence). The CDR3 contains 14 residues. The CDR3 loop reads CASRRGGSSYEQYF. As DNA, the CDR3 is TGTGCCAGCAGGCGGGGGGGAAGCTCCTACGAGCAGTACTTC.

The V and J genes are TRBV2 and TRBJ2-1, with a possible D match to TRBD2 (7 bases). CDR3 length: 14 residues. Germline CDR1 is SNHLY and CDR2 is FYNNEI. Trimming left V 6 bases short and J 2 bases short, with 11 bases between. The CDR3 protein is CASRRGGAYNEQFF. CDR3 bases: TGTGCCAGCAGGAGGGGGGGGGCCTACAATGAGCAGTTCTTC.

This chain links TRBV5-5 with TRBJ2-3; 11 nucleotides agree with TRBD2. The germline CDR1 and CDR2 sequences are SGHKS and YYEKEE (reference sequence). V trimming: 1 base; J trimming: 5 bases; junction bases outside the gene matches: 3. This CDR3 region has 15 residues. DNA of the CDR3: TGTGCCAGCAGCTTGATAGCGGGGGGGGGAGATACGCAGTATTTT. It specifies CASSLIAGGGDTQYF. Full variable domain (rest looked up from reference TRBV5-5 and TRBJ2-3): DAGVTQSPTHLIKTRGQQVTLRCSPISGHKSVSWYQQVLGQGPQFIFQYYEKEERGRGNFPDRFSARQFPNYSSELNVNALLLGDSALYLCASSLIAGGGDTQYFGPGTRLTVL.

This clone was seen a few times. The chain carries TRBV6-4 and TRBJ2-3; TRBD2 aligns across 16 bases. The germline V gene encodes CDR1 MRHNA and CDR2 SNTAGT. With V trimmed by 5 bases and J by 3 bases, 8 bases remained unmatched. The CDR3 is made up of 18 amino acids. CDR3 sequence: CASSSPGLAGGPTDTQYF. The CDR3 DNA follows: TGTGCCAGCAGTTCGCCGGGACTAGCGGGAGGGCCGACAGATACGCAGTATTTT.

The J gene is TRBJ2-7, the V gene TRBV27; tentative D call: TRBD1 (6 bases). V was pared by 3 bases and J by 0 bases, with 9 bases between. Germline lookup yields CDR1 MNHEY and CDR2 SMNVEV (reference sequence). The length of the CDR3 is 14 residues. In DNA form, the CDR3 reads TGTGCCAGCAGTTTTTTGGACAGCTCCTACGAGCAGTACTTC. Translated: CASSFLDSSYEQYF.

In this sample, this clone turned up once. This chain uses TRBV27 with TRBJ1-2; 8 nucleotides align to TRBD1. This CDR3 region has 14 residues. Trimming removed 5 bases from V and 8 bases from J; junction bases left unmatched: 10. Per germline, CDR1 MNHEY and CDR2 SMNVEV (reference sequence). The CDR3 nucleotides read TGTGCCAGCAGTCCCCGCGGACAGGGTCCGGGCTACACCTTC. It is translated as CASSPRGQGPGYTF.